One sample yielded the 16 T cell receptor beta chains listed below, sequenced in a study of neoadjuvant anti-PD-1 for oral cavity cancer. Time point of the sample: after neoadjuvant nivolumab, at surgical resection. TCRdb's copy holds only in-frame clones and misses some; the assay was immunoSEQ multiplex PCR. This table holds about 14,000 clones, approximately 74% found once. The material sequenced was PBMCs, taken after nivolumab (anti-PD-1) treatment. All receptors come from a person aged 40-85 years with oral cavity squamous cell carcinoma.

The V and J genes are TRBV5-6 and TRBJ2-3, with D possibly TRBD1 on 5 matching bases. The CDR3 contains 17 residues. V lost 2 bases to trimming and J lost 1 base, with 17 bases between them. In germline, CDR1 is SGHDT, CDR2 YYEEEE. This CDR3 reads CASSFTQGSLGTDTQYF. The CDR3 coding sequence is TGTGCCAGCAGCTTTACCCAGGGATCTTTGGGCACAGATACGCAGTATTTT. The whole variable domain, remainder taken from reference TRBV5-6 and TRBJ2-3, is DAGVTQSPTHLIKTRGQQVTLRCSPKSGHDTVSWYQQALGQGPQFIFQYYEEEERQRGNFPDRFSGHQFPNYSSELNVNALLLGDSALYLCASSFTQGSLGTDTQYFGPGTRLTVL.

The CDR3 DNA sequence: TGTGCCAGCAGTGAAGGGGCTAGCGGGAGAACCTACAATGAGCAGTTCTTC. This translates into CASSEGASGRTYNEQFF. The J gene is TRBJ2-1, the V gene TRBV25-1, with 10 nucleotides matching TRBD2. This CDR3 spans 17 amino acids. Germline values: CDR1 MGHDK, CDR2 SYGVNS. V dropped 2 bases and J dropped 2; count of bases not matched to a gene: 6.

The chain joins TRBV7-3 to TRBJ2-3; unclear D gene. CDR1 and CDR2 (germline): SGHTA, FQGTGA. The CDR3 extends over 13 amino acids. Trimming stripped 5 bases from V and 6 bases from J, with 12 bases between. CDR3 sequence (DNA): TGTGCCAGCAGCCCCAGGCTTATGGATACGCAGTATTTT. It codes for CASSPRLMDTQYF. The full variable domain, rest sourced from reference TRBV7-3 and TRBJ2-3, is GAGVSQTPSNKVTEKGKYVELRCDPISGHTALYWYRQSLGQGPEFLIYFQGTGAADDSGLPNDRFFAVRPEGSVSTLKIQRTERGDSAVYLCASSPRLMDTQYFGPGTRLTVL.

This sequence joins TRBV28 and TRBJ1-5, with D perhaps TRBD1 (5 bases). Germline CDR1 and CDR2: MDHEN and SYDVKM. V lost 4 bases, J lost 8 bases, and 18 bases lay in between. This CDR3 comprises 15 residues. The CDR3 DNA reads TGTGCCAGCAGTTCCCTAGGGGTCCAAGGGGAGCCCCAGCATTTT. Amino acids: CASSSLGVQGEPQHF.

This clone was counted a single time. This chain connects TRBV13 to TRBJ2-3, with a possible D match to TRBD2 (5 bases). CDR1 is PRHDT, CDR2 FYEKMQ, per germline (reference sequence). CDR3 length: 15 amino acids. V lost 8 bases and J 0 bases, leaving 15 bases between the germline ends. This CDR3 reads CASSEWRISTDTQYF. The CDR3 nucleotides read TGTGCCAGCTCGGAGTGGAGGATTAGCACAGATACGCAGTATTTT.

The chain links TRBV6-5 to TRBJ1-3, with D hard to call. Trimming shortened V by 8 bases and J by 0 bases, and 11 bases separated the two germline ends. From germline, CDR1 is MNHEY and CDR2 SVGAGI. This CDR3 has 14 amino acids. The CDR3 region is CASGLGFSGNTIYF. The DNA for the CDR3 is TGTGCCAGCGGACTAGGTTTCTCTGGAAACACCATATATTTT.

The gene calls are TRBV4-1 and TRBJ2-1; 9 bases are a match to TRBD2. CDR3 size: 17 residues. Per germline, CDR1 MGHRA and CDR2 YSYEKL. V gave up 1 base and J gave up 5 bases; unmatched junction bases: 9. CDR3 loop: CASSQVVAGAGNNEQFF. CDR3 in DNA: TGCGCCAGCAGCCAAGTGGTAGCGGGAGCGGGAAACAATGAGCAGTTCTTC.

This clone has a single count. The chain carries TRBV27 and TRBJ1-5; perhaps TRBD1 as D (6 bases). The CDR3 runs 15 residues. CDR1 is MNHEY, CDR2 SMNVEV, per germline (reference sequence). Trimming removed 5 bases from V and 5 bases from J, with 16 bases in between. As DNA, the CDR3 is TGTGCCAGCAGTCTCCTCGGGGGCGCGGATCAGCCCCAGCATTTT. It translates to CASSLLGGADQPQHF.

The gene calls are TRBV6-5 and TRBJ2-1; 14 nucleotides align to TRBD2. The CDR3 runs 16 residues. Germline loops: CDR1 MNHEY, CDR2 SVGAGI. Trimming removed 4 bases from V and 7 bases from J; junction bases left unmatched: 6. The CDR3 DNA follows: TGTGCCAGCAGTTGGGCCGGGACTAGCGGGAGTAATGAGCAGTTCTTC. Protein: CASSWAGTSGSNEQFF.

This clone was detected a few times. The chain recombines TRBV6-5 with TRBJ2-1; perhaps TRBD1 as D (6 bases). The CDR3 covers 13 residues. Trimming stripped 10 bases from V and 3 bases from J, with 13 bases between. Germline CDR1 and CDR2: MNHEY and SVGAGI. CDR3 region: CATGTSIYNEQFF. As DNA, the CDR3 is TGTGCCACCGGGACAAGTATCTACAATGAGCAGTTCTTC.

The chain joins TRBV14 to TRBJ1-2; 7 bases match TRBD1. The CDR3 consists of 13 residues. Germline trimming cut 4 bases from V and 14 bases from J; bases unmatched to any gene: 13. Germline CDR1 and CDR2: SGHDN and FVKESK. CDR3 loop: CASSRTGSGWPTF. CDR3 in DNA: TGTGCCAGCAGCCGGACAGGTTCAGGATGGCCGACCTTC.

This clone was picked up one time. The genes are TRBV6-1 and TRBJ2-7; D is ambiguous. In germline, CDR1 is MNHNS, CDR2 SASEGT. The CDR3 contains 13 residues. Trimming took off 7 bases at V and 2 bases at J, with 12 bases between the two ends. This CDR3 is CASILDGTYEQYF. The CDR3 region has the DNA TGTGCCAGCATCCTGGACGGTACCTACGAGCAGTACTTC.

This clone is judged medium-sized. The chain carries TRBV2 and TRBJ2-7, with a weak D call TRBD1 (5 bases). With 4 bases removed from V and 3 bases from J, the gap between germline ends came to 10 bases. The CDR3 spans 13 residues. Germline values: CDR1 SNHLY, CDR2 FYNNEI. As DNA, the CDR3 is TGTGCCAGCAGTGGGGCAGGGAACTACGAGCAGTACTTC. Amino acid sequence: CASSGAGNYEQYF.

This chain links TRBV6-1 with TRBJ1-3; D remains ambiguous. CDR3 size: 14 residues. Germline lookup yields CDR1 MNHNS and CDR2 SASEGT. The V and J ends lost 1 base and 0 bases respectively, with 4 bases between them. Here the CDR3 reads CASSEGSSGNTIYF. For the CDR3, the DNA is TGTGCCAGCAGTGAAGGCAGCTCTGGAAACACCATATATTTT.

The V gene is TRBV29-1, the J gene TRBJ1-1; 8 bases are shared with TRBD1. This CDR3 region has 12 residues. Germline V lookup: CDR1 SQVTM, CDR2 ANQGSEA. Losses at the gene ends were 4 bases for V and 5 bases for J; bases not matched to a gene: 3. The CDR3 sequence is CSVGGDRTEAFF. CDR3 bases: TGCAGCGTTGGGGGGGACAGGACTGAAGCTTTCTTT.

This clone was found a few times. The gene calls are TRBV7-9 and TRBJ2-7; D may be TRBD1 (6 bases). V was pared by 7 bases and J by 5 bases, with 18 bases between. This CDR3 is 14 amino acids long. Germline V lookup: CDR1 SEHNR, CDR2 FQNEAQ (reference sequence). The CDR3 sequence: CASTIRAGVDEQYF. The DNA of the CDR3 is TGTGCCAGCACCATTAGGGCAGGGGTAGACGAGCAGTACTTC. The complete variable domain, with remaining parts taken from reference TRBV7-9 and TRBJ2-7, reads DTGVSQNPRHKITKRGQNVTFRCDPISEHNRLYWYRQTLGQGPEFLTYFQNEAQLEKSRLLSDRFSAERPKGSFSTLEIQRTEQGDSAMYLCASTIRAGVDEQYFGPGTRLTVT.